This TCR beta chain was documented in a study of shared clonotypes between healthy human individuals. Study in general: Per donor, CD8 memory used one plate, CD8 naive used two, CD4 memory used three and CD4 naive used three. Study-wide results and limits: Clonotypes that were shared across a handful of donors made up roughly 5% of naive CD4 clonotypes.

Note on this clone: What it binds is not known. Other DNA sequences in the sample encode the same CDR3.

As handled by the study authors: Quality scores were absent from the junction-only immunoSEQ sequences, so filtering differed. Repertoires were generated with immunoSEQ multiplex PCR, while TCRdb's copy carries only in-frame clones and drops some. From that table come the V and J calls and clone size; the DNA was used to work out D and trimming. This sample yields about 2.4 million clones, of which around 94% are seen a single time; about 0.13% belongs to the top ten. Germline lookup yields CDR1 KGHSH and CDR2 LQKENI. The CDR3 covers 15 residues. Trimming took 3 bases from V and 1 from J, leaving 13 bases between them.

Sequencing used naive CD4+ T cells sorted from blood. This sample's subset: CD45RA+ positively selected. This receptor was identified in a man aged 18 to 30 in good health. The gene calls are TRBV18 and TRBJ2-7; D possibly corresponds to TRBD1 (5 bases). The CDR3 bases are TGTGCCAGCTCACCCCCCAGGGCTGGATCCTACGAGCAGTACTTC. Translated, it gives CASSPPRAGSYEQYF. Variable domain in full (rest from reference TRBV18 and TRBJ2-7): NAGVMQNPRHLVRRRGQEARLRCSPMKGHSHVYWYRQLPEEGLKFMVYLQKENIIDESGMPKERFSAEFPKEGPSILRIQQVVRGDSAAYFCASSPPRAGSYEQYFGPGTRLTVT.